Listed here are 3 T cell receptor beta chains from one sample, sequenced in a study of T cell responses to AZD1222 COVID-19 vaccine. Generated by immunoSEQ multiplex PCR, the TCRdb table keeps only in-frame clones and is missing some. The data hold around 150,000 clones, with just over 90% observed a single time. Source: peripheral blood, taken 28 days after the second AZD1222 dose. Source of these receptors: an adult who received the AZD1222 COVID-19 vaccine.

The chain links TRBV12-5 to TRBJ1-1; tentative D call: TRBD1 (6 bases). The CDR3 contains 18 residues. The V end was cut by 0 bases, the J end by 0 bases, with 17 bases between. Germline lookup yields CDR1 LGHNT and CDR2 FRNRAP. CDR3 amino acids: CASGLVLGGRFMNTEAFF. The CDR3 nucleotides read TGTGCTAGTGGTTTGGTACTTGGGGGCAGATTTATGAACACTGAAGCTTTCTTT.

The chain is built from TRBV11-2 and TRBJ2-7; D might be TRBD1 (6 bases). Per germline, CDR1 SGHAT and CDR2 FQNNGV. V shed 6 bases and J shed 4 bases, with 10 bases lying between them. This CDR3 contains 12 residues. CDR3 sequence reads: CASSSQGYEQYF. CDR3 DNA: TGTGCCAGCAGTTCCCAGGGGTACGAGCAGTACTTC.

This chain connects TRBV9 to TRBJ1-2; 8 bases are a match to TRBD1. The germline V gene has CDR1 SGDLS and CDR2 YYNGEE. The CDR3 is 15 residues long. The trim removed 4 bases at V and 7 bases at J, leaving 12 bases unmatched. CDR3 coding DNA: TGTGCCAGCAGCCCGACCTGGACAGGGAGGGCTGGCTACACCTTC. This codes for CASSPTWTGRAGYTF.